This TCR beta chain was recorded in a study of cytomegalovirus exposure and HLA in healthy donors. Researchers ran the PCR with 60 Vbeta and 13 Jbeta primers. Assay: immunoSEQ multiplex PCR; the TCRdb copy retains only in-frame clones and omits some. Here the sample spans 140,000 to 150,000 clones, about four fifths being singletons. Points on this clone: Its antigen is not known.

General study findings and limits: Further analysis was carried out later, and it showed several of the most significant clusters appearing linked to common viral pathogens. Among donors in an Asian-associated ancestry cluster, a later analysis reportedly found fewer N-insertions than the approximately 670-donor mean.

Nominally healthy donors were sampled, though unrecorded immune exposures were likely. The sequencing sample was made of PBMCs. This clonotype originated in a middle-aged man in good health and CMV-seronegative.

The CDR3 DNA reads TGTGCCAGCAGCGTGGACAGCTATGGCAATCAGCCCCAGCATTTT. As protein: CASSVDSYGNQPQHF. The chain combines TRBV9 with TRBJ1-5, with TRBD1 as a possible D gene (6 bases). The CDR3 length is 15 residues. Germline V CDR1 and CDR2: SGDLS, YYNGEE. The V end was cut by 2 bases, the J end by 2 bases, with 11 bases between.